This T cell receptor (beta chain) is drawn from a study of T cells in Graves' hyperthyroidism and ophthalmopathy. In patients aged 18 to 65, hyperthyroidism was newly diagnosed, with duration under 2 months. This clonotype showed up just a few times. V was clipped by 1 base and J by 5 bases; unmatched bases: 23. The length of the CDR3 is 20 residues. Germline CDR1 is SGHNT and CDR2 is YYREEE (reference sequence). Amplified TCR beta CDR3 regions came from RNA transcripts. First-round RT-PCR of the TCR CDR3 relied on the HTBI primer set. Via MiXCR, TCRdb re-called the multiplex PCR reads, giving one row per CDR3 protein. The sample shows about 360,000 distinct CDR3 sequences, 13% of them seen only once.

This receptor was obtained from a man aged 30 to 39 with Graves' hyperthyroidism that later progressed to Graves' ophthalmopathy. The chain recombines TRBV5-4 with TRBJ2-7; 8 bases are a match to TRBD1. Input material: blood. The CDR3 region is CASSLWVGGQAPIDRHEQYF. As DNA, the CDR3 is TGTGCCAGCAGCTTGTGGGTCGGGGGACAGGCGCCGATTGATCGCCACGAGCAGTACTTC.